The 9 T cell receptor beta chains presented below share a single source sample, sequenced in a study of blood T cells in healthy people across ages. Then a second PCR, running about 7 to 11 cycles, was carried out with a sample-barcoded 5' primer and a J-beta primer mix. TCRdb passed the 5' RACE reads through MiXCR, listing each CDR3 protein once. This sample has fewer than 2,000,000 distinct CDR3 sequences, with almost 35% found just once. What was sequenced was blood. All receptors derive from a woman aged 25 to 39 in good health.

The chain recombines TRBV20-1 with TRBJ2-2, with a possible D match to TRBD1 (5 bases). The ends were cut back, 0 bases at V and 4 bases at J, with 12 bases in the middle. In germline, CDR1 is DFQATT, CDR2 SNEGSKA (reference sequence). The CDR3 covers 15 residues. The CDR3 DNA follows: TGCAGTGCTAGAGATCTAGGCAGGGCCACCGGGGAGCTGTTTTTT. Translating it yields CSARDLGRATGELFF.

This clonotype was seen repeatedly, ten times or more. The rearrangement joins TRBV29-1 to TRBJ2-1, with 10 bases lining up with TRBD2. J was trimmed by 8 bases and V by 5 bases; bases with no gene match: 6. Per germline, CDR1 SQVTM and CDR2 ANQGSEA. This CDR3 comprises 13 residues. The CDR3 bases are TGCAGCGTTTCTCAGCTAGCGGGAGATGAGCAGTTCTTC. Protein: CSVSQLAGDEQFF.

This clonotype has a handful of counts. The chain uses TRBV3-1 and TRBJ2-1; D not certain. CDR1 LGHDT and CDR2 YNNKEL come from the germline V gene (reference sequence). This CDR3 comprises 11 residues. V was shortened by 7 bases and J by 9 bases, with 10 bases between the two germline ends. The CDR3 DNA reads TGTGCCAGCAAAAGCGCGAGTGAGCAGTTCTTC. Protein sequence: CASKSASEQFF.

This clonotype was detected a few times. The chain uses TRBV2 and TRBJ1-2; D gene uncertain. The CDR3 consists of 15 residues. Trimming removed 3 bases from V and 4 bases from J, with 15 bases in between. Germline V lookup: CDR1 SNHLY, CDR2 FYNNEI. CDR3 nucleotides: TGTGCCAGCAGTGATTGGTACCGGGAGGGCTATGGCTACACCTTC. Encoded protein: CASSDWYREGYGYTF.

This clonotype was seen more than once but under ten times. The CDR3 loop is CASSQDRSRGYTF. The CDR3 DNA sequence: TGTGCCAGCAGCCAAGATCGGTCGAGAGGCTACACCTTC. The rearrangement uses TRBV3-1 and TRBJ1-2; D is unresolved. The germline V gene has CDR1 LGHDT and CDR2 YNNKEL (reference sequence). V lost 0 bases and J lost 8, with 10 bases in between. CDR3 length: 13 amino acids.

This clonotype showed up many times. This chain joins TRBV2 and TRBJ2-5; 7 bases line up with TRBD1. CDR3 length: 12 amino acids. CDR1 and CDR2 from the germline V gene are SNHLY and FYNNEI. V was pared by 6 bases and J by 2 bases, with 0 bases of the junction left unmatched. CDR3 nucleotides: TGTGCCAGCAGGGGACAGCAAGAGACCCAGTACTTC. Protein product: CASRGQQETQYF.

This chain uses TRBV11-1 with TRBJ2-7, with TRBD2 as a possible D gene (6 bases). This CDR3 has 15 residues. The germline CDR1 and CDR2 sequences are SGHAT and FQDESV (reference sequence). Trimming shortened V by 2 bases and J by 1 base, and 12 bases separated the two germline ends. CDR3 bases: TGTGCCAGCAGCTTATTGTCTAGCGTTTCCTACGAGCAGTACTTC. It translates to CASSLLSSVSYEQYF.

The chain joins TRBV12-3 or TRBV12-4 to TRBJ1-1; the D is unclear. V gave up 6 bases and J gave up 4 bases, with 21 bases separating them. This CDR3 has 16 amino acids. CDR3 in DNA: TGTGCCAGCAGAAGCGACCGGGCGCTCAGGAGCACTGAAGCTTTCTTT. Translation: CASRSDRALRSTEAFF.

J is TRBJ2-5 and V is TRBV28; D gene uncertain. Trimming pared 5 bases from V and 5 bases from J, leaving 15 bases between. Per germline, CDR1 MDHEN and CDR2 SYDVKM. This CDR3 has 14 amino acids. The DNA of the CDR3 is TGTGCCAGCAGTAGCGACGGGCCCAACGAGACCCAGTACTTC. This gives the protein CASSSDGPNETQYF. Drawing the rest from reference TRBV28 and TRBJ2-5, the complete variable domain is DVKVTQSSRYLVKRTGEKVFLECVQDMDHENMFWYRQDPGLGLRLIYFSYDVKMKEKGDIPEGYSVSREKKERFSLILESASTNQTSMYLCASSSDGPNETQYFGPGTRLLVL.